The present TCR beta chain was sequenced within a study of control samples from healthy donors and cancer patients. The count of this clone is one. Libraries were prepared by immunoSEQ multiplex PCR; TCRdb keeps only in-frame clonotypes and omits some of them. This table has over 150,000 clones, over 85% appearing once. Germline V gives CDR1 SGDLS, CDR2 YYNGEE. After removal of 4 bases from V and 5 bases from J, the junction contained 19 bases not matched to a gene. This CDR3 spans 19 amino acids. Specimen: blood. The chain recombines TRBV9 with TRBJ2-3, with TRBD2 matching 10 bases. The TCR comes from a middle-aged man in good health. The CDR3 region is CASSNSSGGPLLRIDTQYF. As DNA, the CDR3 is TGTGCCAGCAGCAACAGTAGCGGGGGGCCCCTTCTTAGGATAGATACGCAGTATTTT.